The entry that follows covers one T cell receptor beta chain sequence. The CDR3 covers 13 residues. In germline, CDR1 is SGHRS, CDR2 YFSETQ. The germline V and J ends were trimmed by 5 bases and 3 bases, with 9 bases remaining between them. This specimen comes from a study of control samples from healthy donors and cancer patients. The data were produced by immunoSEQ multiplex PCR, yet TCRdb's version contains in-frame clones alone and is incomplete. Of approximately 59,000 clones detected, 80% to 90% appear once; the ten largest clones hold approximately 11%. This receptor was identified in a woman aged 55-75 years with lung cancer. Sequenced material: PBMCs. The chain links TRBV5-1 to TRBJ1-5; D is undetermined. The CDR3 loop is CASSRVPNQPQHF. Written as DNA, the CDR3 is TGCGCCAGCAGTCGAGTACCCAATCAGCCCCAGCATTTT.